These T cell receptor beta chains were read from a single sample in a study of cytomegalovirus exposure and HLA in healthy donors. Sequenced by immunoSEQ multiplex PCR; TCRdb stores in-frame clones only, minus some. The table shows some 120,000 clones, with 75% to 80% occurring only once. The material sequenced was PBMCs. These receptors were taken from a woman in her 40s in good health and CMV-seronegative. Both conserved end residues are part of each CDR3. D genes are given only for firm matches. Rows give clone size only sometimes, using once, few, many, or a class for an expanded clone.

abundance	v_gene	d_gene	j_gene	CDR3aa	CDR3nt
few	TRBV15	TRBD1	TRBJ1-1	CATSRGGTGNTEAFF	TGTGCCACCAGCAGAGGAGGGACAGGGAACACTGAAGCTTTCTTT
NA	TRBV19	NA	TRBJ2-1	CASSMGGGNEQFF	TGTGCCAGTAGTATGGGAGGGGGCAATGAGCAGTTCTTC
NA	TRBV9	TRBD1	TRBJ2-1	CASSARGTGGRYNEQFF	TGTGCCAGCAGCGCACGGGGGACAGGGGGACGCTACAATGAGCAGTTCTTC
NA	TRBV15	TRBD1	TRBJ1-2	CATSPYAGTGGNVWGYTF	TGTGCCACCAGCCCGTACGCCGGGACAGGGGGAAATGTGTGGGGCTACACCTTC
NA	TRBV7-2	TRBD1	TRBJ2-1	CASSPPTGFGYNEQFF	TGTGCCAGCAGCCCTCCGACAGGGTTCGGGTACAATGAGCAGTTCTTC
NA	TRBV5-1	TRBD1	TRBJ2-2	CASAWDRLSGELFF	TGCGCCAGCGCCTGGGACAGGCTGTCCGGGGAGCTGTTTTTT
NA	TRBV14	NA	TRBJ1-1	CASSQDSGLTEAFF	TGTGCCAGCAGCCAAGATTCAGGTCTCACTGAAGCTTTCTTT
NA	TRBV27	NA	TRBJ2-6	CASSLLATGANVLTF	TGTGCCAGCAGTTTATTGGCCACTGGGGCCAACGTCCTGACTTTC
NA	TRBV5-4	NA	TRBJ1-3	CASSRDWSRNTIYF	TGTGCCAGCAGTCGAGATTGGTCGCGTAACACCATATATTTT
few	TRBV13	NA	TRBJ2-1	CASSLDHSPPGGEFF	TGTGCCAGCAGCTTAGACCATTCCCCTCCCGGGGGAGAGTTCTTC
NA	TRBV7-2	NA	TRBJ2-6	CASSWTSSGANGLTF	TGTGCCAGCAGCTGGACGTCCTCTGGGGCCAACGGCCTGACTTTC
NA	TRBV2	NA	TRBJ1-3	CASSDQALGDTIYF	TGTGCCAGCAGTGACCAGGCCCTGGGCGACACCATATATTTT
NA	TRBV7-3	TRBD2	TRBJ2-1	CASSFGTSGSYNEQFF	TGTGCCAGCAGCTTCGGGACTAGCGGCTCCTACAATGAGCAGTTCTTC
NA	TRBV2	NA	TRBJ1-6	CASSESLNSPLHF	TGTGCCAGCAGTGAGTCCCTTAATTCACCCCTCCACTTT
NA	TRBV2	NA	TRBJ1-1	CASSEGTVTGRGEAFF	TGTGCCAGCAGTGAAGGAACCGTTACAGGGAGGGGTGAAGCTTTCTTT
NA	TRBV7-2	NA	TRBJ2-7	CASSISGLSSYEQYF	TGTGCCAGCAGCATAAGCGGACTCAGCTCCTACGAGCAGTACTTC
NA	TRBV28	TRBD1	TRBJ1-1	CASTIPQGVGTEAFF	TGTGCCAGCACCATACCACAGGGGGTGGGCACTGAAGCTTTCTTT
NA	TRBV15	TRBD2	TRBJ2-5	CATSRGGGETQYF	TGTGCCACCAGCCGGGGGGGAGGAGAGACCCAGTACTTC
NA	TRBV11-2	TRBD2	TRBJ2-3	CASSPVGREMGADTQYF	TGTGCCAGCAGCCCCGTTGGGCGGGAGATGGGAGCAGATACGCAGTATTTT
NA	TRBV7-2	NA	TRBJ1-6	CASSLVGGSSLGSPLHF	TGTGCCAGCAGCTTAGTGGGTGGGAGCAGTCTAGGTTCACCCCTCCACTTT
NA	TRBV4-1	TRBD1	TRBJ1-2	CASSQRSGQAPGYTF	TGCGCCAGCAGCCAACGGTCTGGACAGGCACCCGGCTACACCTTC
NA	TRBV27	TRBD1	TRBJ2-5	CASRGTVQETQYF	TGTGCCAGCAGGGGGACAGTACAAGAGACCCAGTACTTC
NA	TRBV5-1	NA	TRBJ2-3	CASSFDTRETDTQYF	TGCGCCAGCAGCTTCGACACCCGTGAAACAGATACGCAGTATTTT
NA	TRBV10-3	TRBD2	TRBJ2-1	CAITPTSGIREQFF	TGTGCCATCACCCCGACTAGCGGGATTCGGGAGCAGTTCTTC
NA	TRBV7-9	NA	TRBJ2-7	CASSPEVYEQYF	TGTGCCAGCAGCCCCGAGGTGTACGAGCAGTACTTC
NA	TRBV7-3	NA	TRBJ1-2	CASSFGTIVYGYTF	TGTGCCAGCAGCTTCGGGACTATAGTCTATGGCTACACCTTC
NA	TRBV2	NA	TRBJ1-2	CASSEYGRGNDGYTF	TGTGCCAGCAGTGAATACGGCAGGGGAAATGATGGCTACACCTTC